Given below is one TCR beta chain in context. Antigen: not known. The CDR3 contains 15 residues. V was clipped by 2 bases and J by 11 bases, with 18 bases between them. Looked up from germline, CDR1 is MGHRA and CDR2 is YSYEKL. Clones were sequenced by immunoSEQ multiplex PCR, and TCRdb holds only the in-frame ones, with some missing. The sample comprises under 200,000 clones, 95% to 96% of which are singletons, and roughly 0.83% rests with the top ten. These data belong to a study of cytomegalovirus exposure and HLA in healthy donors. Notes on the study in general: Many donors carried some public TCRs, although rarity characterized most TCR sequences. A list of roughly 160 TCR beta chains associated with cytomegalovirus was given.

Sequencing used PBMCs. The source of this sequence is a young woman in good health and CMV-seronegative. The rearrangement uses TRBV4-1 and TRBJ1-4; D gene uncertain. This CDR3 reads CASSQLTYLRPKLFF. CDR3 nucleotide sequence: TGCGCCAGCAGCCAATTGACCTATTTGAGGCCCAAACTGTTTTTT.